This is a list of T cell receptor beta chains from one sample in a study of response to subunit inactivated influenza vaccine. TCRdb independently ran MiXCR on the RT-PCR reads; one entry per CDR3 protein. The data show about 780,000 distinct CDR3 sequences, 15% to 20% seen once. The sequences come from PBMCs from blood, collected more than 4 days after vaccination. The receptor source for this set is a man aged 50-60 years who received an inactivated influenza vaccine. The CDR3 runs from the conserved cysteine through the conserved F or W.

V | length | CDR3
TRBV6-2/TRBV6-3 | 10 | CASSYPEQFF
TRBV20-1 | 15 | CSARAWDPGDYGYTF
TRBV14 | 16 | CASSQNVRSSYNEQFF
TRBV20-1 | 15 | CSARSASGIHNEQFF
TRBV6-5 | 16 | CASSYSGGGNTDTQYF
TRBV10-3 | 14 | CAISISGRGYEQYF
TRBV3-1 | 15 | CASSQTSGRAYEQYF
TRBV7-8 | 14 | CASTSVGFLNEQFF
TRBV3-1 | 17 | CASSPRYRGSSYNEQFF
TRBV27 | 15 | CARGTSGKAKNIQYF
TRBV20-1 | 14 | CSARGQGGADTQYF
TRBV20-1 | 13 | CSASITGSGEQYF
TRBV7-9 | 15 | CASSLVLGLAHEQYF
TRBV12-3/TRBV12-4 | 11 | CASRREETQYF
TRBV20-1 | 12 | CSAPRGSTEAFF
TRBV20-1 | 16 | CSARDGSGGHYNEQFF
TRBV28 | 14 | CASNPTGNYGELFF
TRBV5-1 | 14 | CASSFGQDYYGYTF
TRBV6-2/TRBV6-3 | 11 | CASTNGYEQFF
TRBV4-3 | 15 | CASSRTSGGASEQYF
TRBV20-1 | 15 | CSARDVAGRGETQYF
TRBV7-9 | 15 | CASSTLNAPSTEAFF
TRBV25-1 | 11 | CASRWGYEQYF
TRBV10-3 | 13 | CAISESKNTEAFF
TRBV7-8 | 17 | CASSGPRDRVSTDTQYF
TRBV7-2 | 12 | CASSFGKVEQYF
TRBV2 | 15 | CASSVRGQSDYGYTF
TRBV7-9 | 16 | CASSLVLAGDTDTQYF
TRBV20-1 | 14 | CSARKLAGVNEQFF
TRBV7-2 | 13 | CASSSRQFYEQYF
TRBV7-8 | 13 | CASSMGTNTEAFF
TRBV7-9 | 14 | CASSWGTLAYEQYF
TRBV19 | 12 | CASSMGGIEQFF
TRBV20-1 | 14 | CSATRDSRSYEQYF